A selection of T cell receptor beta chains follows, all from one sample in a study of beta chain features in type 1 diabetes. Produced via immunoSEQ multiplex PCR; TCRdb's table is partial and in-frame only. This repertoire shows 120,000 to 150,000 clones, around 7% found once; its top ten account for around 1.5%. Sequencing was done on a sample of central memory CD4+ T cells from blood. These receptors were collected from a woman younger than 45 in good health. Both conserved end residues are part of each CDR3. Each record gives: D gene, clone size, V gene, J gene, CDR3 DNA, CDR3 protein. A D gene is named only where the DNA matches it firmly. Expanded clones get a size class; other rows say once, few or many, or leave the size out.

d_call: -
clone_size: -
v_call: TRBV18
j_call: TRBJ2-1
cdr3_nt: TGTGCCAGCTCACCTGCTACCGGCGGTTACTACAATGAGCAGTTCTTC
cdr3_aa: CASSPATGGYYNEQFF

d_call: TRBD1
clone_size: few
v_call: TRBV28
j_call: TRBJ1-2
cdr3_nt: TGTGCCAGCAGGACAGGGGGCGAGAACTATGGCTACACCTTC
cdr3_aa: CASRTGGENYGYTF

d_call: -
clone_size: -
v_call: TRBV7-2
j_call: TRBJ2-1
cdr3_nt: TGTGCCAGCAGCTTCGTGGGAGGACCAACCCCCAATGAGCAGTTCTTC
cdr3_aa: CASSFVGGPTPNEQFF

d_call: TRBD2
clone_size: -
v_call: TRBV18
j_call: TRBJ2-7
cdr3_nt: TGTGCCAGCTCACAAACCGGGACTAGCAAATCCTACGAGCAGTACTTC
cdr3_aa: CASSQTGTSKSYEQYF

d_call: TRBD2
clone_size: few
v_call: TRBV18
j_call: TRBJ2-1
cdr3_nt: TGTGCCAGCTCACCGGACGGATGGACTAGCGCGTACTCCTACAATGAGCAGTTCTTC
cdr3_aa: CASSPDGWTSAYSYNEQFF

d_call: -
clone_size: many
v_call: TRBV2
j_call: TRBJ1-2
cdr3_nt: TGTGCCAGCAGTGAGAACAGCAACTATGGCTACACCTTC
cdr3_aa: CASSENSNYGYTF

d_call: -
clone_size: -
v_call: TRBV18
j_call: TRBJ2-2
cdr3_nt: TGTGCCAGCTCACCATTCGGGGAGGACACCGGGGAGCTGTTTTTT
cdr3_aa: CASSPFGEDTGELFF

d_call: -
clone_size: few
v_call: TRBV4-2
j_call: TRBJ1-5
cdr3_nt: TGTGCCAGCAGCCAAGAGTATGGAGATAGCAATCAGCCCCAGCATTTT
cdr3_aa: CASSQEYGDSNQPQHF

d_call: TRBD2
clone_size: -
v_call: TRBV7-2
j_call: TRBJ2-1
cdr3_nt: TGTGCCAGCAGCTTAGGGGGCGGACTAGCGGGCAACAATGAGCAGTTCTTC
cdr3_aa: CASSLGGGLAGNNEQFF

d_call: TRBD1
clone_size: few
v_call: TRBV4-2
j_call: TRBJ1-5
cdr3_nt: TGTGCCAGCAGCCCCGCACGCCCAACAGGGGGGGGTCAGCCCCAGCATTTT
cdr3_aa: CASSPARPTGGGQPQHF

d_call: TRBD2
clone_size: -
v_call: TRBV5-1
j_call: TRBJ2-1
cdr3_nt: TGCGCCAGCAGCCCCCGGACTAGCGGGAGAAATGAGCAGTTCTTC
cdr3_aa: CASSPRTSGRNEQFF

d_call: -
clone_size: many
v_call: TRBV7-9
j_call: TRBJ2-7
cdr3_nt: TGTGCCAGCAGCTTTAGAGGATACGAGCAGTACTTC
cdr3_aa: CASSFRGYEQYF

d_call: -
clone_size: many
v_call: TRBV6-1
j_call: TRBJ2-2
cdr3_nt: TGTGCCAGCACGAGGAGGGGGGAGCTGTTTTTT
cdr3_aa: CASTRRGELFF

d_call: -
clone_size: few
v_call: TRBV4-3
j_call: TRBJ1-4
cdr3_nt: TGCGCCAGCAGCCAAGGAGTAGGGGGATCCGGATGGGAAAAACTGTTTTTT
cdr3_aa: CASSQGVGGSGWEKLFF

d_call: TRBD2
clone_size: many
v_call: TRBV30
j_call: TRBJ2-7
cdr3_nt: TGTGCCTGGAACGGCGGGGGCTACGAGCAGTACTTC
cdr3_aa: CAWNGGGYEQYF

d_call: TRBD1
clone_size: -
v_call: TRBV6-4
j_call: TRBJ1-2
cdr3_nt: TGTGCCAGCAGTGCCTCCGGGACAGGGACGGGCTACACCTTC
cdr3_aa: CASSASGTGTGYTF

d_call: -
clone_size: many
v_call: TRBV7-2
j_call: TRBJ2-2
cdr3_nt: TGTGCCAGCAGCTTAGACTCGACCGGGTCTATATCCGGGGAGCTGTTTTTT
cdr3_aa: CASSLDSTGSISGELFF

d_call: -
clone_size: -
v_call: TRBV9
j_call: TRBJ1-1
cdr3_nt: TGTGCCAGCAGCAACCGACACAATACTGAAGCTTTCTTT
cdr3_aa: CASSNRHNTEAFF

d_call: TRBD1
clone_size: few
v_call: TRBV2
j_call: TRBJ2-5
cdr3_nt: TGTGCCAGCAGTGACCGAGGGACAGCCACCCAAGAGACCCAGTACTTC
cdr3_aa: CASSDRGTATQETQYF

d_call: -
clone_size: many
v_call: TRBV18
j_call: TRBJ2-1
cdr3_nt: TGTGCCAGCACAACGTTAGACAGAAACAGCAATGAGCAGTTCTTC
cdr3_aa: CASTTLDRNSNEQFF

d_call: TRBD2
clone_size: few
v_call: TRBV4-3
j_call: TRBJ2-1
cdr3_nt: TGCGCCAGCAGCCAAGATTTGCGTGGTGCGGGAGTGTACAATGAGCAGTTCTTC
cdr3_aa: CASSQDLRGAGVYNEQFF

d_call: TRBD2
clone_size: few
v_call: TRBV7-2
j_call: TRBJ2-5
cdr3_nt: TGTGCCAGCAGCTTAAGGCGGGAGAGGGAGACCCAGTACTTC
cdr3_aa: CASSLRRERETQYF

d_call: -
clone_size: few
v_call: TRBV7-9
j_call: TRBJ2-1
cdr3_nt: TGTGCCAGCAGCTTAATTGGGGTATCGCTAGCATTGAGAAATGAGCAGTTCTTC
cdr3_aa: CASSLIGVSLALRNEQFF

d_call: TRBD2
clone_size: few
v_call: TRBV19
j_call: TRBJ2-4
cdr3_nt: TGTGCCAGTAGTTCCGGACTAGCGGTGAACTTC
cdr3_aa: CASSSGLAVNF

d_call: -
clone_size: -
v_call: TRBV30
j_call: TRBJ1-3
cdr3_nt: TGTGCCTGGAGCCGGTATAGCCGCTCTGGAAACACCATATATTTT
cdr3_aa: CAWSRYSRSGNTIYF

d_call: -
clone_size: few
v_call: TRBV4-3
j_call: TRBJ2-1
cdr3_nt: TGCGCCAGCAGCCAAGGACTAGTGAACAAGATGACGAGGAATGAGCAGTTCTTC
cdr3_aa: CASSQGLVNKMTRNEQFF

d_call: TRBD2
clone_size: -
v_call: TRBV14
j_call: TRBJ2-1
cdr3_nt: TGTGCCAGCAGCCCCGGGATCTGGACTAGCGGAACCTCCTACAATGAGCAGTTCTTC
cdr3_aa: CASSPGIWTSGTSYNEQFF

d_call: -
clone_size: -
v_call: TRBV19
j_call: TRBJ1-2
cdr3_nt: TGTGCCAGTAGTCCAGCCCGAACAGGGCCGGTCGGCTACACCTTC
cdr3_aa: CASSPARTGPVGYTF

d_call: -
clone_size: few
v_call: TRBV6-6
j_call: TRBJ1-2
cdr3_nt: TGTGCCAGCAGTTCAACAGGGTACGGCTACACCTTC
cdr3_aa: CASSSTGYGYTF

d_call: -
clone_size: few
v_call: TRBV6-6
j_call: TRBJ2-7
cdr3_nt: TGTGCCAGCAAGACCCCGGACAACGAGCAGTACTTC
cdr3_aa: CASKTPDNEQYF

d_call: TRBD2
clone_size: few
v_call: TRBV7-2
j_call: TRBJ2-1
cdr3_nt: TGTGCCAGCAGCTTAGGGTCGGGAGGAACGGTCAATGAGCAGTTCTTC
cdr3_aa: CASSLGSGGTVNEQFF

d_call: -
clone_size: -
v_call: TRBV2
j_call: TRBJ2-2
cdr3_nt: TGTGCCAGCCGTCCGGGTAATATGGCCACCGGGGAGCTGTTTTTT
cdr3_aa: CASRPGNMATGELFF

d_call: -
clone_size: few
v_call: TRBV2
j_call: TRBJ2-3
cdr3_nt: TGTGCCAGCCAGGAAAGCGGACCTCGCACAGATACGCAGTATTTT
cdr3_aa: CASQESGPRTDTQYF

d_call: -
clone_size: -
v_call: TRBV28
j_call: TRBJ1-5
cdr3_nt: TGTGCCAGCAGGGGCAGCAATCAGCCCCAGCATTTT
cdr3_aa: CASRGSNQPQHF

d_call: TRBD1
clone_size: once
v_call: TRBV6-1
j_call: TRBJ2-7
cdr3_nt: TGTGCCAGCAGTGAATTCAGAGGGCGGGCGGGACAGGCCTACGAGCAGTACTTC
cdr3_aa: CASSEFRGRAGQAYEQYF

d_call: -
clone_size: -
v_call: TRBV7-3
j_call: TRBJ2-3
cdr3_nt: TGTGCCAGCAGCGTAACGGCTAGCACAGATACGCAGTATTTT
cdr3_aa: CASSVTASTDTQYF

d_call: TRBD1
clone_size: -
v_call: TRBV28
j_call: TRBJ1-2
cdr3_nt: TGTGCCAGCAGTCCATGGGGGACAGTCTATGGCTACACCTTC
cdr3_aa: CASSPWGTVYGYTF

d_call: TRBD2
clone_size: -
v_call: TRBV7-2
j_call: TRBJ2-1
cdr3_nt: TGTGCCAGCAGCTTCCGGGCGGGGGGAGTTCGCAATGAGCAGTTCTTC
cdr3_aa: CASSFRAGGVRNEQFF

d_call: TRBD1
clone_size: -
v_call: TRBV6-1
j_call: TRBJ1-2
cdr3_nt: TGTGCCAGCAGTGAGACAGGGTTGAGCAAGGATAACTATGGCTACACCTTC
cdr3_aa: CASSETGLSKDNYGYTF

d_call: -
clone_size: few
v_call: TRBV11-2
j_call: TRBJ1-1
cdr3_nt: TGTGCCAGCAGTCCCTACCTGAACACTGAAGCTTTCTTT
cdr3_aa: CASSPYLNTEAFF

d_call: -
clone_size: -
v_call: TRBV10-3
j_call: TRBJ1-1
cdr3_nt: TGTGCCATCAGTGAGTCCGGGGACTCGAACACTGAAGCTTTCTTT
cdr3_aa: CAISESGDSNTEAFF

d_call: TRBD2
clone_size: -
v_call: TRBV15
j_call: TRBJ2-5
cdr3_nt: TGTGCCACCAGCAGAGGGGGGACTAGCGGGAGGACGAAAGAGACCCAGTACTTC
cdr3_aa: CATSRGGTSGRTKETQYF

d_call: -
clone_size: many
v_call: TRBV18
j_call: TRBJ2-7
cdr3_nt: TGTGCCAGCTCACCAGGCGGCAACCTCTACGAGCAGTACTTC
cdr3_aa: CASSPGGNLYEQYF

d_call: -
clone_size: few
v_call: TRBV5-5
j_call: TRBJ1-2
cdr3_nt: TGTGCCAGCAGCCTTGGCGCCGGCAGATCGACGGGGGGCTACACCTTC
cdr3_aa: CASSLGAGRSTGGYTF

d_call: -
clone_size: few
v_call: TRBV28
j_call: TRBJ1-5
cdr3_nt: TGTGCCAGCAGTTCAGGGGTTAGCAATCAGCCCCAGCATTTT
cdr3_aa: CASSSGVSNQPQHF

d_call: -
clone_size: few
v_call: TRBV2
j_call: TRBJ2-6
cdr3_nt: TGTGCCAGCAGCACGGACAGAGCTGGGGCCAACGTCCTGACTTTC
cdr3_aa: CASSTDRAGANVLTF

d_call: -
clone_size: many
v_call: TRBV18
j_call: TRBJ2-2
cdr3_nt: TGTGCCAGCTCACCAGTAGCAGACGGAAACACCGGGGAGCTGTTTTTT
cdr3_aa: CASSPVADGNTGELFF

d_call: TRBD1
clone_size: -
v_call: TRBV7-2
j_call: TRBJ1-2
cdr3_nt: TGTGCCAGCAGCTTAGGGGACAGGGGGCTTGGCTACACCTTC
cdr3_aa: CASSLGDRGLGYTF

d_call: -
clone_size: few
v_call: TRBV7-2
j_call: TRBJ2-7
cdr3_nt: TGTGCCAGCAGCTTAGGGGCAGGGCTCTCCTACGAGCAGTACTTC
cdr3_aa: CASSLGAGLSYEQYF

d_call: -
clone_size: many
v_call: TRBV5-6
j_call: TRBJ2-7
cdr3_nt: TGTGCCAGCAGCGACCGGGTAACTTACGAGCAGTACTTC
cdr3_aa: CASSDRVTYEQYF

d_call: TRBD2
clone_size: -
v_call: TRBV7-3
j_call: TRBJ2-3
cdr3_nt: TGTGCCAGCAGCTTAAGACCCAGCGGGAGCTCCCCAGATACGCAGTATTTT
cdr3_aa: CASSLRPSGSSPDTQYF

d_call: -
clone_size: -
v_call: TRBV5-4
j_call: TRBJ2-1
cdr3_nt: TGTGCCAGCAGCTTGGGACTAGAAAGTGAGCAGTTCTTC
cdr3_aa: CASSLGLESEQFF

d_call: TRBD1
clone_size: -
v_call: TRBV18
j_call: TRBJ1-5
cdr3_nt: TGTGCCAGCTCACCTACAGGGGGGAGCAATCAGCCCCAGCATTTT
cdr3_aa: CASSPTGGSNQPQHF

d_call: -
clone_size: -
v_call: TRBV11-2
j_call: TRBJ2-7
cdr3_nt: TGTGCCAGCAGCGACTACCGGGACTTCCTCTCCTACGAGCAGTACTTC
cdr3_aa: CASSDYRDFLSYEQYF

d_call: -
clone_size: few
v_call: TRBV7-7
j_call: TRBJ2-7
cdr3_nt: TGTGCTAGCAAACGGGACTTGCGATCCTACGAGCAGTACTTC
cdr3_aa: CASKRDLRSYEQYF

d_call: TRBD1
clone_size: few
v_call: TRBV30
j_call: TRBJ2-7
cdr3_nt: TGTGCCTGGAGTCCCTCTGCAGGGGGCTACGAGCAGTACTTC
cdr3_aa: CAWSPSAGGYEQYF

d_call: -
clone_size: -
v_call: TRBV27
j_call: TRBJ2-3
cdr3_nt: TGTGCCAGCAGTTTCCTCCCAGCGGGCGGAGGGACAGATACGCAGTATTTT
cdr3_aa: CASSFLPAGGGTDTQYF

d_call: TRBD1
clone_size: few
v_call: TRBV7-2
j_call: TRBJ1-1
cdr3_nt: TGTGCCAGCAGCTTAGGCTCAGGGGGCACTGAAGCTTTCTTT
cdr3_aa: CASSLGSGGTEAFF

d_call: -
clone_size: few
v_call: TRBV2
j_call: TRBJ1-1
cdr3_nt: TGTGCCAGCAGTGGGAGCCACCAACTGACTGAAGCTTTCTTT
cdr3_aa: CASSGSHQLTEAFF